One sample yielded the 10 T cell receptor beta chains listed below, sequenced in a study of blood T cell repertoires in COVID-19. The table came from immunoSEQ multiplex PCR; TCRdb's copy has only in-frame clones and leaves some out. The sample yields more than 85,000 clones, around 88% seen once. Sequences were obtained from peripheral blood. The receptor set was obtained from a man aged 45 to 65 with COVID-19, enrolled during active disease.

The genes are TRBV7-3 and TRBJ1-5; D is ambiguous. This CDR3 has 13 residues. V lost 8 bases and J lost 5, with 13 bases in between. Germline CDR1 SGHTA, CDR2 FQGTGA. The CDR3 DNA reads TGTGCCAGCCTAGTCTACGGGTATCAGCCCCAGCATTTT. This codes for CASLVYGYQPQHF.

The chain links TRBV5-4 to TRBJ1-2; D not certain. Germline CDR1 reads SGHNT; CDR2 reads YYREEE (reference sequence). V was trimmed by 0 bases and J by 0 bases, leaving 3 bases between them. This CDR3 region has 13 residues. The CDR3 here is CASSLASNYGYTF. The CDR3, as DNA: TGTGCCAGCAGCTTGGCTTCTAACTATGGCTACACCTTC.

The V gene is TRBV9, the J gene TRBJ1-2; the match to TRBD1 covers 9 bases. This CDR3 is 15 amino acids long. Germline CDR1 SGDLS, CDR2 YYNGEE. The J segment lost 5 bases and the V segment lost 4 bases, leaving 9 bases of the junction unmatched. CDR3 sequence reads: CASSPYLGQGYGYTF. The CDR3 bases are TGTGCCAGCAGCCCATATCTCGGACAGGGGTATGGCTACACCTTC.

This clone turned up a few times. V is TRBV14 and J is TRBJ2-2; a possible D gene is TRBD1 (6 bases). The CDR3 is 14 amino acids. Germline-derived CDR1 and CDR2 are SGHDN and FVKESK. V was clipped by 0 bases and J by 7 bases, with 9 bases between them. The CDR3 DNA follows: TGTGCCAGCAGCCAAGATAGGGGGATCGGGGAGCTGTTTTTT. This sequence encodes CASSQDRGIGELFF.

The genes are TRBV10-3 and TRBJ1-4; 7 bases fit TRBD1. Trimming removed 4 bases from V and 8 bases from J; junction bases left unmatched: 7. Germline values: CDR1 ENHRY, CDR2 SYGVKD. This CDR3 region has 14 residues. The CDR3 nucleotides are TGTGCCATCAGTGGACAGGGTGGGTTGGAAAAACTGTTTTTT. Protein product: CAISGQGGLEKLFF.

The sample holds one count of this clone. The genes are TRBV19 and TRBJ1-1; D is undetermined. Per germline, CDR1 LNHDA and CDR2 SQIVND (reference sequence). With 6 bases removed from V and 8 bases from J, the gap between germline ends came to 7 bases. This CDR3 spans 10 amino acids. The CDR3 DNA reads TGTGCCAGTAGAAGAGGAGAAGCTTTCTTT. It specifies CASRRGEAFF.

This clone was seen a handful of times. The chain is built from TRBV6-5 and TRBJ1-2, with TRBD1 matching 7 bases. Trimming took 4 bases from V and 1 from J; bases not matched to a gene: 6. The CDR3 extends over 15 amino acids. Germline-derived CDR1 and CDR2 are MNHEY and SVGAGI. This CDR3 is CASSSTGVLNYGYTF. CDR3 sequence (DNA): TGTGCCAGCAGTTCAACAGGGGTGCTTAACTATGGCTACACCTTC.

The V call is TRBV21-1, the J call TRBJ1-5; the table's D call TRBD1 went unverified against the DNA. TRBV21-1 is a known pseudogene. This CDR3 has 18 amino acids. The CDR3 DNA reads as TGTGCCAGCAGCGCCAGAAGATCAGGGTATCAGCGCAATCAGCCCCAGCATTTT. It translates to CASSARRSGYQRNQPQHF.

The chain carries TRBV18 and TRBJ1-2; the match to TRBD1 covers 8 bases. Germline values: CDR1 KGHSH, CDR2 LQKENI. CDR3 length equals 15 residues. Trimming at V came to 5 bases and at J to 0 bases, leaving 5 bases not matched to a gene. CDR3 nucleotide sequence: TGTGCCAGCTCAACTGGACAGGGAGCTAACTATGGCTACACCTTC. It codes for CASSTGQGANYGYTF.

The genes are TRBV7-3 and TRBJ1-4; 8 nucleotides match TRBD1. In germline, CDR1 is SGHTA, CDR2 FQGTGA. V shed 5 bases, J shed 2 bases, and the junction held 7 bases outside the gene matches. The CDR3 length is 16 residues. CDR3 in amino acids: CASSLGQVGTNEKLFF. The CDR3 DNA reads as TGTGCCAGCAGCCTGGGACAGGTTGGGACTAATGAAAAACTGTTTTTT.